The clone carrying this TCR beta chain has only a few counts. Its antigen is still unknown. Template material for amplifying TCR beta CDR3 regions consisted of RNA transcripts. HTBI primers were employed in a first-round RT-PCR of the TCR CDR3. One entry per CDR3 protein, called by TCRdb with MiXCR from the multiplex PCR reads. The sample shows roughly 500,000 distinct CDR3 sequences, roughly 45% of them seen only once. The source of the sample is a study of T cells in Graves' hyperthyroidism and ophthalmopathy. This CDR3 comprises 15 residues. Looked up from germline, CDR1 is LNHNV and CDR2 is YYDKDF (reference sequence). The V end was cut by 0 bases, the J end by 2 bases, with 8 bases between. Findings and caveats of the study: Expanded thyroid clonotypes (above 0.001) were mostly also found in blood.

The gene calls are TRBV15 and TRBJ1-5; D not certain. Source material: peripheral blood or thyroid tissue (not recorded which). The source is an adult woman with Graves' disease, either hyperthyroidism or ophthalmopathy (not recorded which). The DNA for the CDR3 is TGTGCCACCAGCAGAGAAAGGGCAGGCAATCAGCCCCAGCATTTT. Protein product: CATSRERAGNQPQHF.